Given below is one TCR beta chain in context. Its specific antigen is unknown. No much larger clone exists at a distance of one base, and base qualities are not known. This sample was included in a study of beta chain features in type 1 diabetes listed by TCRdb under 2018. For the study in its entirety: Mean age, gender distribution, total cell number and subset yield were not different between patients and healthy donors. Naive and central memory subsets were obtained from all 30 or so donors, but regulatory and stem cell-like memory subsets were isolated from only 8 patients and roughly eight healthy donors. A total of approximately 100 million sorted cells were examined across all samples, and the number of cells per subset was strongly correlated with RNA yield. The study compared the TCRB repertoires of sorted circulating CD4+ T cell subsets in recently diagnosed type 1 diabetes patients with those in matched healthy donors. Overall study results and their limits: Fewer insertions and more nucleotide deletions at VDJ recombination sites were observed in patients with type 1 diabetes, implying thymic rearrangement abnormalities. A moderate but significant shortening of TCRB CDR3 length was observed in type 1 diabetes patients in all four CD4+ subsets. Only small numbers of individuals were included in the HLA sub-analyses, which left unresolved whether HLA type had any influence on TCRB rearrangement. Because cDNA was sequenced instead of genomic DNA, highly expressing activated cells could be over-represented, though the groups showed no difference in activation or CD3 levels. Naive, central memory and regulatory TCRB repertoires appeared more similar among patients than among healthy donors. PCR might favor shorter templates, but patient and control samples were amplified and corrected together, so any skew would affect both groups equally.

V is cut back by 4 bases and J by 4 bases, with 5 bases in the junction unmatched. There are 14 amino acids in the CDR3, from cysteine to phenylalanine inclusive. Of the read, only the CDR3 DNA is kept; its 42 bases are in frame from base 1. CDR1 and CDR2, per the germline V gene (reference sequence), are GTSNPN and SVGIG. All of the isolated RNA was reverse transcribed with the High Capacity cDNA Reverse Transcription Kit, so expressed TCRB transcripts were sequenced. Deep immunoSEQ sequencing was applied to naive, central memory and regulatory T cell samples, giving an average of roughly 3.5 million total reads per sample. After sorted cells were lysed in RLT buffer, RNA was extracted with DNase-treated RNeasy Micro or Mini kits, with the choice depending on cell number. To prevent cross-contamination, every cell subset was processed on its own, while patient and healthy donor samples were processed together. Using the immunoSEQ multiplex PCR, TCRB sequences were amplified from cDNA into 87-bp fragments spanning the CDR3 region. Sequencing of the amplicons was done on the Illumina HiSeq platform. The paper's processing steps were these. PCR bias was corrected computationally using synthetic template baselines, and reads within Hamming distance 2 were collapsed, with unmergeable singletons discarded. Reads were aligned against IMGT so that V, D and J genes, CDR3 length and insertions or deletions at six rearrangement sites could be assigned. Within each subset, clonotype counts were normalized to sorted cell number, and only after that were true diversity and Gini coefficients computed with the tcR R package. Repertoire sharing was quantified using the overlap coefficient calculated on TCRB nucleotide sequences. Out-of-frame TCRB sequences from naive cells were analyzed as a proxy for the pre-selection repertoire. In its TCRdb copy, this immuneACCESS table keeps in-frame sequences only and misses some clones. Where compared with another copy, unresolved V genes explain less than half of these, and the others have no known cause. D and trimming were read from the DNA, whereas the V and J calls and clone size are those reported in that table. The sample profile shows under 400,000 clones; around a fifth of them were found once. Roughly 0.045% of the sample rests with the top ten.

Each donor gave one peripheral blood draw, averaging around 0.11 L, which was collected into heparinised tubes. A BD FACSAria II and a panel including CD45RO, CCR7, CD25, CD127, CD95 and CD27 were used to sort naive, central memory, regulatory and stem cell-like memory CD4+ T cells. Every sorted population had a purity above 95%. Right away, PBMCs were isolated by Lymphoprep density gradient centrifugation and were stained directly, with no culture step. So that batch effects would be minimized, each experiment stained and sorted samples in pairs, pairing one healthy donor with one patient. Recombination joined TRBV30 with TRBJ1-5; 9 central bases correspond to TRBD1. This TCR derives from a woman aged 18-35 years in good health. Sample: naive CD4+ T cells from blood. What this sample's cell subset or site label stands for: true naive CD4+ T cells. The bases read TGTGCCTGGAAAGAGACAGGGGGAAATCAGCCCCAGCATTTT. This encodes CAWKETGGNQPQHF.